The 8 T cell receptor beta chains below all came from one sample that was sequenced in a study of T cells after yellow fever vaccination. MiXCR, applied by TCRdb to the 5' RACE reads, yields one record per CDR3 protein. The sample carries about 550,000 distinct CDR3 sequences, roughly a fifth recorded once. The material was PBMCs, obtained 15 days after the yellow fever booster vaccination. These receptors were taken from a man aged 30 to 45 who received the YFV17D yellow fever vaccine.

The chain joins TRBV10-2 to TRBJ2-7; 8 bases line up with TRBD2. Germline V CDR1 and CDR2: WSHSY, SAAADI. This CDR3 comprises 13 residues. V lost 11 bases, J lost 3 bases, and 9 bases stayed unmatched. The CDR3 loop is CAGSSGLFYEQYF. In DNA form, the CDR3 reads TGCGCCGGTTCTAGCGGGCTGTTCTACGAGCAGTACTTC.

The rearrangement uses TRBV25-1 and TRBJ2-7; TRBD2 agrees at 7 bases. Looked up from germline, CDR1 is MGHDK and CDR2 is SYGVNS. The CDR3 sequence is 14 residues long. The V segment lost 1 base and the J segment 3 bases; nucleotides outside the gene matches: 3. The CDR3 nucleotides are TGTGCCAGCAGTGAATTTGCGGGGGACTACGAGCAGTACTTC. As protein: CASSEFAGDYEQYF.

The rearrangement links TRBV12-3 or TRBV12-4 to TRBJ2-7; perhaps D is TRBD1 or TRBD2 (5 bases each). V was clipped by 5 bases and J by 9 bases, with 11 bases between them. There are 11 residues in the CDR3. Here the CDR3 DNA reads TGTGCCAGCAGTCCCGGGACCGCGCAGTACTTC. Protein: CASSPGTAQYF.

V and J are TRBV27 and TRBJ2-5; tentatively, D is TRBD1 or TRBD2 (6 bases each). Trimming removed 3 bases from V and 5 bases from J, with 13 bases in between. Germline V gene data show CDR1 as MNHEY and CDR2 as SMNVEV (reference sequence). The CDR3 consists of 14 residues. Here the CDR3 reads CASSLDLGGETQYF. The CDR3 DNA is TGTGCCAGCAGTTTGGACCTAGGGGGGGAGACCCAGTACTTC.

The sample holds many counts of this clonotype. This chain uses TRBV9 with TRBJ2-7; 7 nucleotides match TRBD1. This CDR3 is built from 17 residues. Germline loops: CDR1 SGDLS, CDR2 YYNGEE. Trimming removed 0 bases from V and 0 bases from J; junction bases left unmatched: 9. The CDR3 protein is CASSVAPGQPSSYEQYF. The CDR3 coding sequence is TGTGCCAGCAGCGTAGCTCCGGGACAGCCAAGCTCCTACGAGCAGTACTTC.

V gene TRBV24-1 combines with J gene TRBJ2-5, with a possible D match to TRBD1 (6 bases). CDR1 KGHDR and CDR2 SFDVKD come from the germline V gene. This CDR3 has 15 residues. Trimming shortened V by 1 base and J by 1 base, and 9 bases separated the two germline ends. CDR3 DNA: TGTGCCACCAGTGATTTCAGGGGATTCCAAGAGACCCAGTACTTC. It codes for CATSDFRGFQETQYF.

The chain couples TRBV6-2 or TRBV6-3 to TRBJ2-3; tentative D call: TRBD1 (7 bases). CDR1 MNHEY and CDR2 SVGEGT come from the germline V gene. V was clipped by 10 bases and J by 6 bases, with 20 bases between them. CDR3 length: 14 residues. CDR3 in DNA: TGTGCCACCCAGGGGGGTCCCGCCGGGGATACGCAGTATTTT. Protein sequence: CATQGGPAGDTQYF.

The chain carries TRBV12-3 or TRBV12-4 and TRBJ2-3; TRBD2 aligns across 10 bases. This CDR3 comprises 16 residues. The V segment lost 6 bases and the J segment 4 bases; nucleotides outside the gene matches: 10. DNA for the CDR3: TGTGCCAGCAGACCGACTCTAGCGGGAGTCCCAGATACGCAGTATTTT. As protein: CASRPTLAGVPDTQYF.